A single sample gave rise to the 11 T cell receptor beta chains below, sequenced in a study of blood T cell repertoires in COVID-19. Sequenced by immunoSEQ multiplex PCR; TCRdb stores in-frame clones only, minus some. This table has around 230,000 clones, around 84% appearing once. The sequencing input was peripheral blood. The origin of the receptors is a man aged 35 to 55 who had recovered from COVID-19.

V usage is TRBV7-2 and J usage is TRBJ1-5; D is unresolved. The CDR3 loop spans 14 amino acids. CDR1 and CDR2 (germline): SGHTA, FQGNSA. Trimming took off 5 bases at V and 4 bases at J, with 12 bases between the two ends. The CDR3: CASSPLSPNQPQHF. CDR3 nucleotides: TGTGCCAGCAGCCCACTTAGCCCGAATCAGCCCCAGCATTTT.

This chain joins TRBV6-5 and TRBJ1-1, with 9 nucleotides matching TRBD1. The CDR3 covers 12 residues. Trimming took 2 bases from V and 11 from J; bases not matched to a gene: 3. CDR1 is MNHEY and CDR2 is SVGAGI in the germline V gene. The CDR3 region has the DNA TGTGCCAGCAGTTACGGGACAGGGAGCGCTTTCTTT. Amino acids: CASSYGTGSAFF.

The chain uses TRBV12-3 or TRBV12-4 and TRBJ2-7; D is undetermined. Trimming removed 0 bases from V and 11 bases from J, with 11 bases in between. The CDR3 is 12 residues long. CDR3 in DNA: TGTGCCAGCAGTTTAGCGGCCAGCAGGAAGTACTTC. It is translated as CASSLAASRKYF.

This chain uses TRBV27 with TRBJ2-3, with 10 bases that match TRBD1. Germline V gives CDR1 MNHEY, CDR2 SMNVEV (reference sequence). The V gene end was trimmed by 2 bases and the J gene end by 4 bases; junction bases not matched to a gene: 12. The CDR3 spans 18 residues. Written as DNA, the CDR3 is TGTGCCAGCAGTTTAAGGGTTGAGGGACAGGGGAGCCCAGATACGCAGTATTTT. It yields the protein CASSLRVEGQGSPDTQYF.

The chain employs TRBV18 and TRBJ1-1; 9 nucleotides line up with TRBD1. The J segment lost 0 bases and the V segment lost 4 bases, leaving 6 bases of the junction unmatched. This CDR3 region has 16 residues. Germline V lookup: CDR1 KGHSH, CDR2 LQKENI. CDR3 in amino acids: CASSLGTGQLNTEAFF. The CDR3 region has the DNA TGTGCCAGCTCACTTGGGACAGGGCAATTGAACACTGAAGCTTTCTTT. Variable domain in full (rest from reference TRBV18 and TRBJ1-1): NAGVMQNPRHLVRRRGQEARLRCSPMKGHSHVYWYRQLPEEGLKFMVYLQKENIIDESGMPKERFSAEFPKEGPSILRIQQVVRGDSAAYFCASSLGTGQLNTEAFFGQGTRLTVV.

A single count supports this clone. The chain combines TRBV19 with TRBJ2-3, with D perhaps matching TRBD1 (5 bases). V was pared by 5 bases and J by 6 bases, with 15 bases between. Germline CDR1 reads LNHDA; CDR2 reads SQIVND (reference sequence). This CDR3 is 14 amino acids long. In nucleotides, the CDR3 is TGTGCCAGTAGTGGCAGGGCACGCTCGGATACGCAGTATTTT. Encoded protein: CASSGRARSDTQYF.

This clone was picked up a small number of times. V is TRBV11-3 and J is TRBJ1-2; D not resolved. V lost 1 base, J lost 2 bases, and 5 bases lay in between. Germline values: CDR1 SGHNT, CDR2 YENEEA. This CDR3 spans 13 amino acids. The DNA for the CDR3 is TGTGCCAGCAGCTTAGGAGGGAACTATGGCTACACCTTC. Amino acids: CASSLGGNYGYTF.

The chain employs TRBV19 and TRBJ2-1, with D possibly matching TRBD2 (5 bases). The CDR3 loop spans 12 amino acids. Germline CDR1 is LNHDA and CDR2 is SQIVND (reference sequence). The CDR3 DNA reads as TGTGCTGCGGGTGTATCCTACAATGAGCAGTTCTTC. It encodes CAAGVSYNEQFF.

The gene calls are TRBV6-5 and TRBJ2-1, with 12 bases lining up with TRBD2. The length of the CDR3 is 14 residues. V shed 5 bases and J 9 bases; nucleotides not matched to a gene: 5. Germline lookup yields CDR1 MNHEY and CDR2 SVGAGI. CDR3: CASSPSGGAREQFF. In DNA, the CDR3 is TGTGCCAGCAGTCCTAGCGGGGGGGCGCGTGAGCAGTTCTTC.

CDR3 DNA sequence: TGCGCCAGCAGCCAAGCACGGTCAGGGTTGGAGACCCAGTACTTC. Translating it yields CASSQARSGLETQYF. The V call is TRBV4-3, the J call TRBJ2-5, with D perhaps TRBD1 (5 bases). There are 15 residues in the CDR3. V dropped 1 base and J dropped 5 bases, with 14 bases sitting between them. Germline values: CDR1 LGHNA, CDR2 YSLEER.

The rearrangement links TRBV29-1 to TRBJ2-2; D possibly corresponds to TRBD1 (6 bases). The CDR3 is made up of 12 amino acids. V shed 6 bases and J shed 4 bases, with 9 bases lying between them. Germline CDR1 is SQVTM and CDR2 is ANQGSEA. CDR3 in amino acids: CSVTGITGELFF. CDR3 DNA sequence: TGCAGCGTGACAGGAATCACCGGGGAGCTGTTTTTT.